The 11 T cell receptor beta chains presented below share a single source sample, sequenced in a study of cytomegalovirus exposure and HLA in healthy donors. The study ran its PCR with 60 Vbeta and 13 Jbeta primers. Method: immunoSEQ multiplex PCR; TCRdb's copy keeps in-frame clones and lacks some. The data contain 150,000 to 200,000 clones, around 76% of them singletons. The sample consisted of PBMCs. The receptors originated from a female donor in good health and CMV-seronegative.

The chain combines TRBV10-3 with TRBJ2-4; 7 bases align to TRBD1. This CDR3 comprises 13 residues. Germline V lookup: CDR1 ENHRY, CDR2 SYGVKD. V dropped 2 bases and J dropped 5; count of bases not matched to a gene: 0. The CDR3 DNA reads as TGTGCCATCAGTGAGACAGGGGAAAACATTCAGTACTTC. Translation gives CAISETGENIQYF.

The chain couples TRBV5-5 to TRBJ1-6; tentatively, D is TRBD1 (6 bases). Germline CDR1 reads SGHKS; CDR2 reads YYEKEE (reference sequence). The CDR3 runs 18 residues. The germline V and J ends were trimmed by 5 bases and 0 bases, with 18 bases remaining between them. CDR3: CASRPNTGLSSYNSPLHF. For the CDR3, the DNA is TGTGCCAGCAGACCGAACACAGGGCTGAGCTCCTATAATTCACCCCTCCACTTT.

This clone was observed a single time. The genes are TRBV7-9 and TRBJ2-7; 13 positions match TRBD2. CDR1 is SEHNR, CDR2 FQNEAQ, per germline (reference sequence). The CDR3 consists of 15 residues. Unmatched junction bases numbered 5, after V lost 5 bases and J lost 4 bases. As DNA, the CDR3 is TGTGCCAGCAGCCAAGGACTAGCGGGAGTGTACGAGCAGTACTTC. Translating it yields CASSQGLAGVYEQYF.

The chain has TRBV7-8 and TRBJ2-2; unclear D gene. Trimming removed 1 base at V and 7 bases at J, with 10 bases between. CDR1 and CDR2 from the germline V gene are SGHVS and FQNEAQ. This CDR3 region has 14 residues. The DNA of the CDR3 is TGTGCCAGCAGCTTAGTCGGCGGTGTCGGGGAGCTGTTTTTT. As protein: CASSLVGGVGELFF.

The chain recombines TRBV5-1 with TRBJ2-1; 7 nucleotides line up with TRBD2. CDR3 length: 13 amino acids. V shed 7 bases and J 1 base; nucleotides not matched to a gene: 2. The germline V gene encodes CDR1 SGHRS and CDR2 YFSETQ. DNA of the CDR3: TGCGCCAGCGGGGGAGGGTCCTACAATGAGCAGTTCTTC. Its translation is CASGGGSYNEQFF.

In its sample, this clone was seen once. J is TRBJ1-1 and V is TRBV5-6, with 10 bases lining up with TRBD1. The CDR3 loop spans 17 amino acids. V lost 0 bases and J lost 3; bases outside the gene matches: 8. Germline loops: CDR1 SGHDT, CDR2 YYEEEE. CDR3 residues: CASSLARTGGLYTEAFF. The CDR3 region has the DNA TGTGCCAGCAGCTTGGCAAGGACAGGGGGATTGTACACTGAAGCTTTCTTT.

About this clone itself: The same CDR3 is also encoded by other DNA sequences in this sample. V is TRBV4-2 and J is TRBJ2-5, with D possibly matching TRBD1 (5 bases). There are 13 residues in the CDR3. Trimming took off 2 bases at V and 2 bases at J, with 6 bases between the two ends. Germline CDR1 LGHNA, CDR2 YNFKEQ. The CDR3 DNA sequence: TGTGCCAGCAGCCAACAGGGTCAAGAGACCCAGTACTTC. This codes for CASSQQGQETQYF.

The chain recombines TRBV6-1 with TRBJ2-7; possible D gene TRBD1, 5 bases. V was pared by 9 bases and J by 1 base, with 13 bases between. CDR1 is MNHNS and CDR2 is SASEGT in the germline V gene. The CDR3 runs to 13 residues. The chain's CDR3 is CASSEGVSYEQYF. The CDR3 DNA is TGTGCCAGTTCGGAAGGGGTATCCTACGAGCAGTACTTC.

This chain uses TRBV12-1 with TRBJ2-7; TRBD1, the table's D call, lacks a check against the DNA. TRBV12-1 is flagged as a pseudogene. CDR3 length: 14 amino acids. CDR3 in DNA: TGTGCCAGCACTACAGGGGACCCTTACCACGAGCAGTACTTC. Its protein is CASTTGDPYHEQYF.

This chain joins TRBV5-1 and TRBJ1-2; D may be TRBD1 (6 bases). This CDR3 has 16 residues. The germline V gene encodes CDR1 SGHRS and CDR2 YFSETQ. V was trimmed by 0 bases and J by 1 base, leaving 13 bases between them. The CDR3 DNA reads as TGCGCCAGCAGCTTGGCCCCCGGGACACATAACTATGGCTACACCTTC. Translation: CASSLAPGTHNYGYTF. Complete variable domain (other parts from reference TRBV5-1 and TRBJ1-2): KAGVTQTPRYLIKTRGQQVTLSCSPISGHRSVSWYQQTPGQGLQFLFEYFSETQRNKGNFPGRFSGRQFSNSRSEMNVSTLELGDSALYLCASSLAPGTHNYGYTFGSGTRLTVV.

V and J are TRBV10-3 and TRBJ2-5; 8 positions agree with TRBD2. The CDR3 loop spans 16 amino acids. Germline CDR1 reads ENHRY; CDR2 reads SYGVKD. The V and J ends lost 5 bases and 4 bases, in that order; junction bases with no gene match: 12. The CDR3 nucleotides are TGTGCCATCAGTACCTATGGTAGCGGGATGGGAGAGACCCAGTACTTC. This encodes CAISTYGSGMGETQYF.